This T cell receptor beta chain was recovered during a study of T cells after yellow fever vaccination. This CDR3 has 15 amino acids. V shed 3 bases and J shed 8 bases, with 17 bases lying between them. Germline V gene data show CDR1 as MNHEY and CDR2 as SMNVEV (reference sequence). This clonotype was picked up a small number of times. A single record per CDR3 protein comes from TCRdb applying MiXCR to the 5' RACE reads. Of roughly 310,000 distinct CDR3 sequences listed, roughly 8.7% were seen once; the top ten hold more than 15%. This specimen was PBMCs, taken on the day of the first yellow fever vaccination. V usage is TRBV27 and J usage is TRBJ2-1; tentatively, D is TRBD1 (5 bases). This sequence originates from a young man who received the YFV17D yellow fever vaccine. CDR3 sequence reads: CASSLWGPLGDEQFF. CDR3 nucleotide sequence: TGTGCCAGCAGTTTGTGGGGCCCTCTCGGCGATGAGCAGTTCTTC.